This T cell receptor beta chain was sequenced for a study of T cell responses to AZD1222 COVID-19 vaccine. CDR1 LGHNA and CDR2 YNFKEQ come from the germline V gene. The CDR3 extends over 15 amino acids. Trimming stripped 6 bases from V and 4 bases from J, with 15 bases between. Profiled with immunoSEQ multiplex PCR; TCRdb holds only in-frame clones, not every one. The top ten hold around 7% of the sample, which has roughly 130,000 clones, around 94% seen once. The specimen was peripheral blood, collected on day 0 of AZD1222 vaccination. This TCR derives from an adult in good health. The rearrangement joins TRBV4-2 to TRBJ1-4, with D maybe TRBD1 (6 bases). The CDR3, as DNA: TGTGCCAGCAGTTCTGACGGACAGTTTAATGAAAAACTGTTTTTT. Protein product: CASSSDGQFNEKLFF.